The 9 T cell receptor beta chains reported below all come from one sample, sequenced in a study of T cells in women clearing cervical HPV infection. Profiling relied on immunoSEQ multiplex PCR, and the TCRdb table lists in-frame clones only, not all of them. The sample yields over 15,000 clones, of which the top ten take up 15% to 20%. Sequenced: blood buffy coat. These receptors were obtained from a woman aged 18 to 69 with a cervical HPV16 infection that either progressed to CIN3+ or cleared (not recorded which).

Of note for this clone: Sequencing ends 3 residues short of the CDR3 end; the germline J gene provides the rest. V and J are TRBV19 and TRBJ2-1; perhaps TRBD2 as D (6 bases). The CDR3 extends over 16 amino acids. V dropped 4 bases and J dropped 0 bases, with 13 bases sitting between them. Per the germline V gene, CDR1 is LNHDA and CDR2 is SQIVND (reference sequence). Incomplete CDR3 DNA: TGTGCCAGTAGTACGGGACTCCTAAGCTCCTACAATGAG. It codes for CASSTGLLSSYNE. The whole CDR3 reads CASSTGLLSSYNEQFF.

Concerning this clone itself: The observed sequence ends 3 residues before the CDR3 terminus, with the missing tail filled in from the germline J gene. This chain connects TRBV7-2 to TRBJ2-7, with 8 bases lining up with TRBD1. The CDR3 loop spans 15 amino acids. J lost 5 bases, V lost 2 bases, and 8 bases had no gene match. Germline CDR1 SGHTA, CDR2 FQGNSA. The covered CDR3 bases are TGTGCCAGCAGCTTACAAACGGCCAGGGGGCACGAG. It encodes CASSLQTARGHE. The complete CDR3 reads CASSLQTARGHEQYF.

Notes on this clone: The read comes to an end 3 residues before the CDR3 does, leaving the germline J gene to fill in the end. This chain joins TRBV20-1 and TRBJ1-6; tentatively, D is TRBD1 (6 bases). The germline V and J ends were trimmed by 0 bases and 10 bases, with 13 bases remaining between them. This CDR3 comprises 14 residues. The V gene's germline CDR1 is DFQATT and CDR2 SNEGSKA (reference sequence). The CDR3 is CSAREQGGGSPLHF. CDR3 bases read: TGCAGTGCTAGAGAACAGGGTGGCGGGTCACCC.

Concerning this clone itself: Sequencing ends 3 residues short of the CDR3 end; the germline J gene provides the rest. The chain links TRBV20-1 to TRBJ1-2; 8 bases match TRBD1. The CDR3 is made up of 14 amino acids. CDR1 DFQATT and CDR2 SNEGSKA come from the germline V gene (reference sequence). The covered CDR3 bases are TGCAGTGCCCTCCGGGGGACAGGATTCTACGAC. Translated: CSALRGTGFYD. The CDR3 in full is CSALRGTGFYDYTF.

Details on this clone: The read falls 3 residues short of the CDR3 end, and the missing part is taken from the germline J gene. This chain joins TRBV7-2 and TRBJ2-5, with 7 bases lining up with TRBD2. The CDR3 loop spans 15 amino acids. CDR1 and CDR2 (germline): SGHTA, FQGNSA. V dropped 5 bases and J dropped 2; count of bases not matched to a gene: 8. The CDR3 loop reads CASSQEGGRQETQYF. The sequenced CDR3 bases are TGTGCCAGCAGCCAGGAGGGCGGGAGACAAGAGACC.

Worth noting for this clone: Coverage ceases 3 residues before the CDR3 finishes, and the germline J gene fills in the end. This chain links TRBV6-4 with TRBJ1-2, with D tentatively TRBD1 (6 bases). V gave up 1 base and J gave up 6 bases, with 18 bases separating them. The CDR3 covers 16 residues. Germline V gene lookup returns CDR1 MRHNA and CDR2 SNTAGT. The CDR3 bases that were read are TGTGCCAGCAGTGACTTTGGCCGGCAGGGGATGGATGGC. It is translated as CASSDFGRQGMDG. The full-length CDR3 reads as CASSDFGRQGMDGYTF.

With regard to this clone: The read ends 3 residues shy of where the CDR3 ends; the end is completed using the germline J gene. The chain uses TRBV5-4 and TRBJ2-7; 9 nucleotides agree with TRBD1. V lost 4 bases to trimming and J lost 4 bases; unmatched junction nucleotides: 3. This CDR3 has 13 residues. CDR1 SGHNT and CDR2 YYREEE come from the germline V gene (reference sequence). CDR3 DNA (partial): TGTGCCAGCAGCACCGGGACAGGGTACGAG. It encodes CASSTGTGYE. The whole CDR3 sequence reads CASSTGTGYEQYF.

As for this clone: The read falls 3 residues short of the CDR3 end, and the missing part is taken from the germline J gene. The chain combines TRBV18 with TRBJ1-4; maybe TRBD1 (5 bases). CDR3 size: 17 residues. Germline values: CDR1 KGHSH, CDR2 LQKENI. Partial CDR3 DNA: TGTGCCAGCTCACCAAATGAATCCGGGTCTGGGGCCAACGTA. As protein: CASSPNESGSGANV. The entire CDR3 sequence reads CASSPNESGSGANVLFF.

About this clone itself: The CDR3 end lies 3 residues beyond the end of the read and is filled in from the germline J gene. The J gene is TRBJ1-4, the V gene TRBV15; 7 bases map to TRBD1. Germline CDR1 is LNHNV and CDR2 is YYDKDF (reference sequence). The CDR3 is made up of 14 amino acids. J gave up 3 bases and V 5 bases, and 3 bases lay outside the gene matches. The CDR3: CATSPGTANEKLFF. The CDR3 DNA, read in part, is TGTGCCACCAGCCCGGGGACAGCTAATGAAAAA.